The 9 T cell receptor beta chains given below trace back to one sample, sequenced in a study of blood T cells in healthy people across ages. With a J-beta primer mix and a sample-barcoded 5' primer, a second PCR ran roughly 6 to 12 cycles. In TCRdb, the 5' RACE reads were re-called with MiXCR into one record per CDR3 protein. The profile shows around 1,000,000 distinct CDR3 sequences, 25% of them singletons. These data were also reused for a study on T cells of mothers and their children.

The material sequenced was blood. The receptors were gathered from a girl aged 2-9 years in good health.

The CDR3 coding sequence is TGCAGCGTTGAACATTACCCGACGAGGGTCGACGGCTACACCTTC. Translating it yields CSVEHYPTRVDGYTF. The rearrangement uses TRBV29-1 and TRBJ1-2; D is ambiguous. The germline V gene has CDR1 SQVTM and CDR2 ANQGSEA. The CDR3 runs to 15 residues. Trimming shortened V by 2 bases and J by 8 bases, and 21 bases separated the two germline ends. Combining the CDR3 with reference TRBV29-1 and TRBJ1-2 gives the whole variable domain SAVISQKPSRDICQRGTSLTIQCQVDSQVTMMFWYRQQPGQSLTLIATANQGSEATYESGFVIDKFPISRPNLTFSTLTVSNMSPEDSSIYLCSVEHYPTRVDGYTFGSGTRLTVV.

The chain recombines TRBV12-3 or TRBV12-4 with TRBJ2-5; D remains unclear. The CDR3 is 13 amino acids. Trimming shortened V by 7 bases and J by 3 bases, and 12 bases separated the two germline ends. The CDR3 DNA reads as TGTGCCAGCATGAAGGCAGCCGAAGAGACCCAGTACTTC. It specifies CASMKAAEETQYF.

A note on this clonotype: A read error may be the cause here, since a much bigger clone is one base away. The genes are TRBV12-3 or TRBV12-4 and TRBJ2-5; no firm D call. The CDR3 is 15 residues long. With 6 bases removed from V and 5 bases from J, the gap between germline ends came to 19 bases. The CDR3 loop reads CASSSRSPALETQYF. The DNA for the CDR3 is TGTGCCAGCAGCTCCCGCTCGCCAGCCTTGGAGACCCAGTACTTC.

This clonotype showed up just a few times. The chain is built from TRBV4-3 and TRBJ2-2; D unresolved. From germline, CDR1 is LGHNA and CDR2 YSLEER. The V end lost 1 base, the J end lost 10 bases, and 16 bases lay between the germline ends. This CDR3 is 15 amino acids long. The CDR3 DNA follows: TGCGCCAGCAGCCAAGGCCACTCCCCCGGCCCGGAGCTGTTTTTT. Amino acid sequence: CASSQGHSPGPELFF.

This clonotype was found a few times. This chain uses TRBV7-2 with TRBJ2-4; D gene uncertain. The CDR3 is 13 amino acids. Deletions cut 4 bases from V and 6 bases from J, with 10 bases between. CDR1 is SGHTA, CDR2 FQGNSA, per germline. DNA of the CDR3: TGTGCCAGCAGCTCCGGGCCTGGAAACATTCAGTACTTC. Protein sequence: CASSSGPGNIQYF.

This clonotype has a handful of counts. The chain recombines TRBV27 with TRBJ1-1, with D possibly being TRBD1 (5 bases). Germline-derived CDR1 and CDR2 are MNHEY and SMNVEV (reference sequence). V was trimmed by 3 bases and J by 9 bases, leaving 14 bases between them. The CDR3 totals 13 residues. The DNA for the CDR3 is TGTGCCAGCAGTTTGGGGACCGGGAATAAAGCTTTCTTT. Protein product: CASSLGTGNKAFF.

Concerning this clonotype itself: A junction boundary mismatches the germline segment, possibly from a read error. The chain carries TRBV7-7 and TRBJ2-5; D tentatively reads TRBD1 or TRBD2 (5 bases each). CDR1 and CDR2 (germline): SSHAT, FNYEAQ (reference sequence). CDR3 length: 15 amino acids. The CDR3 sequence: CASSLSITRGETQYF. The DNA of the CDR3 is TGTGCTAGCAGCTTATCCATAACTAGGGGAGAGACCCAGTACTTC.

There are many counts of this clonotype. The rearrangement uses TRBV7-8 and TRBJ2-7, with 9 bases matching TRBD1. Germline-derived CDR1 and CDR2 are SGHVS and FQNEAQ. There are 14 residues in the CDR3. With 5 bases clipped from V and 2 bases from J, the junction kept 4 bases outside the gene matches. The CDR3 region has the DNA TGTGCCAGCAGCCTTACAGGGGGCGCCTACGAGCAGTACTTC. Translated, it gives CASSLTGGAYEQYF.

This clonotype was picked up a small number of times. The chain employs TRBV7-2 and TRBJ2-2; possible D gene TRBD2, 6 bases. This CDR3 is 16 amino acids long. Germline-derived CDR1 and CDR2 are SGHTA and FQGNSA. Trimming took 3 bases from V and 0 from J, leaving 11 bases between them. The CDR3 sequence is CASSLRGRANTGELFF. CDR3 nucleotide sequence: TGTGCCAGCAGCTTGCGGGGCAGAGCGAACACCGGGGAGCTGTTTTTT.